This T cell receptor (beta chain) came from a study of control samples from healthy donors and cancer patients. Only one count was recorded for this clone. The assay was immunoSEQ multiplex PCR, and TCRdb's table has in-frame clones only and misses some. The table has 25,000 to 30,000 clones, 87% seen once. The CDR3 consists of 14 residues. The ends were cut back, 4 bases at V and 4 bases at J, with 11 bases in the middle. Germline V gene data show CDR1 as MNHEY and CDR2 as SMNVEV (reference sequence). This TCR was recovered from a female donor with melanoma. This sequence joins TRBV27 and TRBJ1-5; D uncertain. The sample taken for sequencing was formalin-fixed, paraffin-embedded tissue. The CDR3 coding sequence is TGTGCCAGCAGTTCGCAATGGGCGAATCAGCCCCAGCATTTT. It yields the protein CASSSQWANQPQHF.